What follows is one T cell receptor (beta chain) and its context. Its antigen is as yet unknown. Measured with immunoSEQ multiplex PCR; TCRdb has only the in-frame clones, and not every one. The sample records about 61,000 clones, 80% being singletons. Documented time point: week 11, during vaccination. Doses of 300 ug of mutant IDH1 20-mer peptide were given with topical imiquimod. The source of the sample is a study of a mutant IDH1 vaccine in newly diagnosed glioma. At the level of the study: Treatment recipients were approximately 62% male and around 38% female, and their mean age was around 39 years. Receipt of radiotherapy, temozolomide, or both preceded the study, and most received both.

CDR1 is DFQATT and CDR2 is SNEGSKA in the germline V gene (reference sequence). Trimming stripped 5 bases from V and 8 bases from J, with 9 bases between. This CDR3 has 10 residues. The sequences come from PBMCs, collected from a glioma patient whose treatment included an IDH1 peptide vaccine. The chain is built from TRBV20-1 and TRBJ1-1; D may be TRBD1 (6 bases). The sequence came from a man aged 50 to 60 with glioma. DNA for the CDR3: TGCAGTGCTTGGACAGCCGAAGCTTTCTTT. As protein: CSAWTAEAFF.